This is a list of T cell receptor beta chains from one sample in a study of T cell responses to AZD1222 COVID-19 vaccine. Assay: immunoSEQ multiplex PCR; the TCRdb copy retains only in-frame clones and omits some. The table has roughly 140,000 clones, 88% seen once. The specimen was peripheral blood, collected on day 0 of AZD1222 vaccination. All receptors derive from an adult in good health. The CDR3 runs from the conserved cysteine through the conserved F or W. D genes are given only for firm matches. Clone size is stated in some rows and not others, as once, few, many or a class when expanded.

TGTGCCAGCAGCCCTTGGGGACTAGCGACATACAATGAGCAGTTCTTC	CASSPWGLATYNEQFF	once	TRBD2	16	TRBV9	TRBJ2-1
TGTGCCAGCAGCCCGGGGGCTGTAGGCCAGCATTTT	CASSPGAVGQHF	.	.	12	TRBV7-3	TRBJ1-5
TGTGCCAGCAGCCAAGCGGGCAGGGGGCGCGAGCAGTACTTC	CASSQAGRGREQYF	.	TRBD1	14	TRBV14	TRBJ2-7
TGTGCCAGCCAGCGGGAGGGCCCTCGAACCTACGAGCAGTACTTC	CASQREGPRTYEQYF	.	TRBD2	15	TRBV6-5	TRBJ2-7
TGCGCCAGCAGCCAAGTGGGTAGCGGAAATGAAAAACTGTTTTTT	CASSQVGSGNEKLFF	.	.	15	TRBV4-3	TRBJ1-4
TGTGCCAGCAGCTCAGGAACAGGGGCGGGCAACACTGAAGCTTTCTTT	CASSSGTGAGNTEAFF	.	TRBD1	16	TRBV7-9	TRBJ1-1
TGTGCCTGGAATTCCCGCGGGAGGTTATCGGTTGAGCAGTTCTTC	CAWNSRGRLSVEQFF	.	TRBD2	15	TRBV30	TRBJ2-1
TGTGCCATCAGTGAGTCCTTAGACAGAAGCTATGGCTACACCTTC	CAISESLDRSYGYTF	.	.	15	TRBV10-3	TRBJ1-2
TGTGCCAGCAGTCCCTACAGGGGATCTAGCAATCAGCCCCAGCATTTT	CASSPYRGSSNQPQHF	.	TRBD1	16	TRBV27	TRBJ1-5
TGTGCCAGCAGAATCCAAAAAGACGGGGGGTACGAGCAGTACTTC	CASRIQKDGGYEQYF	.	TRBD2	15	TRBV6-5	TRBJ2-7
TGTGCCAGCAGCTTGGGGGGTCCTGGAAACACCATATATTTT	CASSLGGPGNTIYF	.	.	14	TRBV11-3	TRBJ1-3
TGCGCCAGCAGCTTGGCCCGGACAGGGTCTATCAACGAGCAGTACTTC	CASSLARTGSINEQYF	.	TRBD1	16	TRBV5-1	TRBJ2-7
TGTGCCAGCAGTTCCCCGGGAGCGGGATACAATGAGCAGTTCTTC	CASSSPGAGYNEQFF	.	TRBD2	15	TRBV6-2/TRBV6-3	TRBJ2-1
TGTGCCAGCAGCTCCGCGTACCAAGAGACCCAGTACTTC	CASSSAYQETQYF	.	.	13	TRBV5-6	TRBJ2-5
TGCGCCAGCAGGTACAGGGCAGGAGGGGAAAAACTGTTTTTT	CASRYRAGGEKLFF	.	.	14	TRBV5-1	TRBJ1-4
TGTGCCAGTAGTATTCGGGGTGGGGGCAATCAGCCCCAGCATTTT	CASSIRGGGNQPQHF	once	.	15	TRBV19	TRBJ1-5
TGTGCCAGCAGTTTAGTCAGCTATGGCTACACCTTC	CASSLVSYGYTF	.	.	12	TRBV28	TRBJ1-2
TGTGCTAGTGGTTCCCCATTTAACTACGAGCAGTACTTC	CASGSPFNYEQYF	.	.	13	TRBV12-5	TRBJ2-7
TGTGCCAGCAGCTTTGTACAGGTTCAAATGAACACTGAAGCTTTCTTT	CASSFVQVQMNTEAFF	.	.	16	TRBV5-6	TRBJ1-1
TGTGCCAGCAGTATACGACTAGCGGGCTACAATGAGCAGTTCTTC	CASSIRLAGYNEQFF	.	TRBD2	15	TRBV28	TRBJ2-1
TGTGCCAGCAGTTACAGGGTAGGCGAGCAGTACTTC	CASSYRVGEQYF	.	.	12	TRBV6-5	TRBJ2-7
TGTGCCAGTCTTAACACAGGGGCCTACTATGGCTACACCTTC	CASLNTGAYYGYTF	.	TRBD1	14	TRBV27	TRBJ1-2
TGTGCCAGCAGCTCTGGTACGCAGTATTTT	CASSSGTQYF	.	.	10	TRBV11-2	TRBJ2-3
TGTGCCAGCACACCTTCGGGCAGGGTTGACTATGGCTACACCTTC	CASTPSGRVDYGYTF	few	.	15	TRBV6-6	TRBJ1-2
TGTGCCAGCAGCCAGGGACATCTCTCTGGAAACACCATATATTTT	CASSQGHLSGNTIYF	.	.	15	TRBV14	TRBJ1-3
TGTGCCAGCAGCTTCTCACTAGCGGGAGAGAGAGAGACCCAGTACTTC	CASSFSLAGERETQYF	.	TRBD2	16	TRBV7-9	TRBJ2-5
TGTGCCAGCGATCGGGACAGAAAGTTCTTC	CASDRDRKFF	.	TRBD1	10	TRBV2	TRBJ2-1